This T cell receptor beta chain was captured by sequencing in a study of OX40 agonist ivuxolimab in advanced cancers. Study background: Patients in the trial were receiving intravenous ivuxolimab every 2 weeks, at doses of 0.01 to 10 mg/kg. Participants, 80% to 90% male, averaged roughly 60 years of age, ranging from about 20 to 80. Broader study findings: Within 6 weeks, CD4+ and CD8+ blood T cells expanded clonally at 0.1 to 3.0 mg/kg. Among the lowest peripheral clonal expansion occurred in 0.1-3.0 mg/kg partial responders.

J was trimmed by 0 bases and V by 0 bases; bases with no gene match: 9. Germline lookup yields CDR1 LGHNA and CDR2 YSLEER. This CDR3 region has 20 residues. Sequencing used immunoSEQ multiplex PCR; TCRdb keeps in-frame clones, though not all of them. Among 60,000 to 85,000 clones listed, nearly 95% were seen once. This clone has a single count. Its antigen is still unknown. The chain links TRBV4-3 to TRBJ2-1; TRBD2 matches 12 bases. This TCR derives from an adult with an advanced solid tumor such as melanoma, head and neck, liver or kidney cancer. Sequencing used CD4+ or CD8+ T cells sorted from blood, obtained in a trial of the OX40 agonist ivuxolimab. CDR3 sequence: CASSQDQGLAGPSSYNEQFF. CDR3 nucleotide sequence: TGCGCCAGCAGCCAAGATCAGGGACTAGCGGGCCCAAGCTCCTACAATGAGCAGTTCTTC.